This T cell receptor beta chain was profiled in a study of control samples from healthy donors and cancer patients. Assay used: immunoSEQ multiplex PCR; TCRdb lists only in-frame clones, some missing. This sample carries roughly 150,000 clones, 80% to 95% of them seen once, and the ten largest clones take 0.68%. Trimming at V came to 8 bases and at J to 2 bases, leaving 6 bases not matched to a gene. CDR1 and CDR2 (germline): MDHEN, SYDVKM. The CDR3 runs 13 residues. This clone was seen just once. This sequence originates from a woman in her twenties or thirties in good health. Sample: blood. The chain carries TRBV28 and TRBJ2-7; TRBD2 matches 7 bases. Here the CDR3 reads CASDGGSAYEQYF. CDR3 sequence (DNA): TGTGCCAGCGACGGCGGGAGTGCCTACGAGCAGTACTTC.